The clone carrying this T cell receptor beta chain has more than one count but fewer than ten. Its specificity is unknown. This record belongs to a study of cytomegalovirus exposure and HLA in healthy donors. General study results and limits: A classifier reportedly called cytomegalovirus status with high sensitivity and specificity.

CDR3 length: 13 amino acids. The germline gives CDR1 MNHEY, CDR2 SVGAGI. Amplification used 60 Vbeta primers and 13 Jbeta primers. Assay used: immunoSEQ multiplex PCR; TCRdb lists only in-frame clones, some missing. The table includes 90,000 to 110,000 clones, roughly 63% detected once. The rearrangement links TRBV6-5 to TRBJ2-5; 7 nucleotides agree with TRBD1. With the DNA end fitting TRBJ2-7 better, the J assignment may be wrong. This receptor was identified in a woman in her 70s in good health and CMV-seropositive. The material sequenced was PBMCs. This CDR3 reads CASSTNRGYEQYF. The CDR3 region has the DNA TGTGCCAGCAGTACGAACAGGGGCTACGAGCAGTACTTC.